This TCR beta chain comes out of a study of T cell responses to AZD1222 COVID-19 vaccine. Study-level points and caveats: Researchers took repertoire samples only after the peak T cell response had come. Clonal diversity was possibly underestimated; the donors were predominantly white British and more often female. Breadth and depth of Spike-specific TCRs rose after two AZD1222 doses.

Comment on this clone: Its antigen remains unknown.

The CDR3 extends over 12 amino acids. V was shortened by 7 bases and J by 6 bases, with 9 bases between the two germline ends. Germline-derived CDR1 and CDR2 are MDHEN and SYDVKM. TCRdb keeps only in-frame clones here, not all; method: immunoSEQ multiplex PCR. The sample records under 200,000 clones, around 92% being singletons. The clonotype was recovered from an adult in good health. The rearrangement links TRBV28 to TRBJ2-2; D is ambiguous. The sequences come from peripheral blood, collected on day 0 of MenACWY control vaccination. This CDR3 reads CASNSNPGELFF. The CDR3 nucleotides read TGTGCCAGCAACTCCAACCCCGGGGAGCTGTTTTTT.